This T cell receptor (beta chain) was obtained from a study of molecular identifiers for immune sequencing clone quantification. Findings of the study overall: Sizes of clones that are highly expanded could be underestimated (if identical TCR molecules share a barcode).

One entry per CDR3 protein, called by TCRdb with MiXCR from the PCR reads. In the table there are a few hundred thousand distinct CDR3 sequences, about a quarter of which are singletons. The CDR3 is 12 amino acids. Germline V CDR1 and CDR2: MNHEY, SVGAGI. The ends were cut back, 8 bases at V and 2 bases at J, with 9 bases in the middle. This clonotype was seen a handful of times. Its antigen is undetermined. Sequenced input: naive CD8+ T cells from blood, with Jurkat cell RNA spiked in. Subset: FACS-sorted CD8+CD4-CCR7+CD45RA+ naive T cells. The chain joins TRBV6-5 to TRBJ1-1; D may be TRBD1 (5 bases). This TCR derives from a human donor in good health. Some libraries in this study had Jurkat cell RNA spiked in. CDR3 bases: TGTGCCAGCCGACAGTATAACACTGAAGCTTTCTTT. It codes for CASRQYNTEAFF.